This T cell receptor (beta chain) was obtained from a study of blood T cell repertoires in COVID-19. CDR3 size: 16 residues. Germline lookup yields CDR1 SGHAT and CDR2 FQNNGV. Trimming shortened V by 4 bases and J by 3 bases, and 16 bases separated the two germline ends. This clone has only one observation. Original processing notes: Counts of nucleated cells, estimated from reference gene primer amplification, were obtained. The data were produced by immunoSEQ multiplex PCR, yet TCRdb's version contains in-frame clones alone and is incomplete. V and J calls plus clone size are reproduced from that table; the DNA served to infer D and trimming. The sample lists about 81,000 clones, less than 80% seen once, with about 4.2% in the top ten.

V usage is TRBV11-2 and J usage is TRBJ2-1; a possible D gene is TRBD2 (6 bases). This receptor was identified in a woman aged 45-60 years with acute or convalescent COVID-19. The sample comprised peripheral blood. The CDR3 sequence: CASSSAGSGGYNEQFF. For the CDR3, the DNA is TGTGCCAGCAGCTCCGCCGGGAGCGGAGGCTACAATGAGCAGTTCTTC.